The clone carrying this T cell receptor beta chain was counted a few times. Its antigen is unidentified. This sample was taken from a study of post-analysis software for immune sequencing data. Unique molecular identifiers were carried by the TCR beta cDNA libraries. TCRdb ran MiXCR on the PCR reads and lists one entry per CDR3 protein. The table records over 700,000 distinct CDR3 sequences, less than 35% of them present only once. General study findings and limits: Multiple sclerosis patients had significantly lower normalized Chao1 diversity than controls.

The specimen was blood. This TCR derives from a girl aged 5-17 years with multiple sclerosis.

CDR3 in DNA: TGTGCCAGCAGTAACCAGGGTTCAGATACGCAGTATTTT. This gives the protein CASSNQGSDTQYF. V and J are TRBV6-5 and TRBJ2-3, with TRBD1 as a possible D gene (5 bases). Looked up from germline, CDR1 is MNHEY and CDR2 is SVGAGI. Trimming shortened V by 5 bases and J by 4 bases, and 10 bases separated the two germline ends. The CDR3 spans 13 residues.